The 19 T cell receptor beta chains presented below share a single source sample, sequenced in a study of glioma-infiltrating T cells after dendritic cell vaccination. Libraries were prepared by immunoSEQ multiplex PCR; TCRdb keeps only in-frame clonotypes and omits some of them. The data contain 75,000 to 100,000 clones, about four fifths of them singletons. This material consisted of blood, taken before dendritic cell vaccination. These receptors were obtained from a human donor with glioblastoma.

The rearrangement joins TRBV6-5 to TRBJ2-2; 7 positions match TRBD2. The V and J ends lost 4 bases and 5 bases, in that order; junction bases with no gene match: 10. This CDR3 has 16 residues. Germline V gene data show CDR1 as MNHEY and CDR2 as SVGAGI. The CDR3 nucleotides read TGTGCCAGCAGTTCCCTACTAAGCGGGATTACCGGGGAGCTGTTTTTT. Its translation: CASSSLLSGITGELFF.

This chain links TRBV5-1 with TRBJ1-1; a weak D match, TRBD1 (6 bases). Germline V gene data show CDR1 as SGHRS and CDR2 as YFSETQ. This CDR3 region has 16 residues. V was trimmed by 3 bases and J by 0 bases, leaving 15 bases between them. In nucleotides, the CDR3 is TGCGCCAGCAGCTCCTTAGGGGGTGAACTGAACACTGAAGCTTTCTTT. Its translation is CASSSLGGELNTEAFF.

This chain joins TRBV30 and TRBJ2-7; TRBD1 aligns across 7 bases. The CDR3 length is 16 residues. V lost 1 base and J lost 0; bases outside the gene matches: 9. Germline lookup yields CDR1 GTSNPN and CDR2 SVGIG (reference sequence). The CDR3 reads CAWSETGQLISYEQYF. As DNA, the CDR3 is TGTGCCTGGAGTGAAACGGGACAGCTTATCTCCTACGAGCAGTACTTC.

V gene TRBV7-2 combines with J gene TRBJ2-1, with 8 bases matching TRBD2. The V gene end was trimmed by 2 bases and the J gene end by 4 bases; junction bases not matched to a gene: 4. CDR3 length: 15 residues. Looked up from germline, CDR1 is SGHTA and CDR2 is FQGNSA. This CDR3 is CASSLTTGGYNEQFF. In nucleotides, the CDR3 is TGTGCCAGCAGCTTAACGACGGGAGGGTACAATGAGCAGTTCTTC.

The V gene is TRBV29-1, the J gene TRBJ2-7; TRBD2 is a possible D gene (5 bases). Between the trimmed V and J ends, which lost 6 bases and 2 bases, there was a span of 11 bases. Per the germline V gene, CDR1 is SQVTM and CDR2 is ANQGSEA. CDR3 length: 12 amino acids. The CDR3 DNA reads as TGCAGCGTGGGAGAAGGAGCCTACGAGCAGTACTTC. This codes for CSVGEGAYEQYF.

This rearrangement joins TRBV5-1 to TRBJ2-7, with 8 bases aligning to TRBD1. V shed 1 base, J shed 6 bases, and the junction held 9 bases outside the gene matches. The CDR3 covers 15 residues. Germline values: CDR1 SGHRS, CDR2 YFSETQ. CDR3 residues: CASSLSLPGGGEQYF. The CDR3, as DNA: TGCGCCAGCAGCTTGTCCTTACCAGGGGGCGGCGAGCAGTACTTC.

The V call is TRBV11-1, the J call TRBJ2-1; D may be TRBD1 (5 bases). V was clipped by 5 bases and J by 7 bases, with 24 bases between them. The CDR3 is 17 amino acids. Per the germline V gene, CDR1 is SGHAT and CDR2 is FQDESV (reference sequence). CDR3 DNA: TGTGCCAGCAGCAGGGCATCATTAGGGGTAGTTTCGAATGAGCAGTTCTTC. Its translation is CASSRASLGVVSNEQFF. Complete variable domain (other parts from reference TRBV11-1 and TRBJ2-1): EAEVAQSPRYKITEKSQAVAFWCDPISGHATLYWYRQILGQGPELLVQFQDESVVDDSQLPKDRFSAERLKGVDSTLKIQPAELGDSAMYLCASSRASLGVVSNEQFFGPGTRLTVL.

This sequence joins TRBV7-3 and TRBJ2-3; the match to TRBD2 covers 8 bases. The ends lost 5 bases at V and 2 bases at J; junction bases unmatched: 3. This CDR3 has 14 residues. The germline CDR1 and CDR2 sequences are SGHTA and FQGTGA. The CDR3 nucleotides read TGTGCCAGCAGCCCACTAGCGGACACAGATACGCAGTATTTT. Translating gives CASSPLADTDTQYF. Supplemented by reference TRBV7-3 and TRBJ2-3, the full variable domain reads GAGVSQTPSNKVTEKGKYVELRCDPISGHTALYWYRQSLGQGPEFLIYFQGTGAADDSGLPNDRFFAVRPEGSVSTLKIQRTERGDSAVYLCASSPLADTDTQYFGPGTRLTVL.

V gene TRBV25-1 combines with J gene TRBJ1-1; D is unclear. V dropped 1 base and J dropped 5 bases, with 14 bases sitting between them. CDR3 length equals 15 residues. The V gene's germline CDR1 is MGHDK and CDR2 SYGVNS. The CDR3 DNA sequence: TGTGCCAGCAGTGAATGGGTCCCGGGAGGGACTGAAGCTTTCTTT. As protein: CASSEWVPGGTEAFF.

The genes are TRBV4-1 and TRBJ2-7; possibly TRBD2 for D (5 bases). CDR1 is MGHRA and CDR2 is YSYEKL in the germline V gene. Trimming shortened V by 3 bases and J by 7 bases, and 16 bases separated the two germline ends. The CDR3 extends over 14 amino acids. The CDR3 DNA reads as TGCGCCAGCAGCCATGGGCCTAGCCGGCGGGAGCAGTACTTC. It specifies CASSHGPSRREQYF.

The chain links TRBV28 to TRBJ2-7; possibly TRBD1 for D (6 bases). In germline, CDR1 is MDHEN, CDR2 SYDVKM. V was shortened by 6 bases and J by 6 bases, with 21 bases between the two germline ends. The CDR3 covers 15 residues. This CDR3 reads CASSPTGTLRSEQYF. For the CDR3, the DNA is TGTGCCAGCAGCCCCACCGGGACACTTAGATCCGAGCAGTACTTC.

This clone was seen a handful of times. This chain links TRBV7-9 with TRBJ1-2; 11 bases match TRBD1. The germline V gene encodes CDR1 SEHNR and CDR2 FQNEAQ (reference sequence). The CDR3 is made up of 15 amino acids. Losses at the gene ends were 0 bases for V and 6 bases for J; bases not matched to a gene: 3. CDR3 in amino acids: CASSLAGTGGHGYTF. Written as DNA, the CDR3 is TGTGCCAGCAGCTTAGCTGGGACAGGGGGTCATGGCTACACCTTC.

V is TRBV5-1 and J is TRBJ1-2, with a tentative D call TRBD1 (5 bases). The CDR3 has 16 amino acids. V gave up 0 bases and J gave up 6 bases, with 18 bases separating them. Germline CDR1 SGHRS, CDR2 YFSETQ. The CDR3 DNA reads TGCGCCAGCAGCTTGGTGCAGGGCGCTGGTTCGGATGGCTACACCTTC. It yields the protein CASSLVQGAGSDGYTF.

This clone occurred a few times. The V call is TRBV18, the J call TRBJ1-5, with a weak D call TRBD1 (5 bases). Trimming shortened V by 4 bases and J by 4 bases, and 8 bases separated the two germline ends. The V gene's germline CDR1 is KGHSH and CDR2 LQKENI. This CDR3 has 13 amino acids. The CDR3 region has the DNA TGTGCCAGCTCACGGGGGGGGAATCAGCCCCAGCATTTT. Amino acid sequence: CASSRGGNQPQHF.

The V call is TRBV28, the J call TRBJ1-4; no definite D call. The CDR3 totals 12 residues. CDR1 MDHEN and CDR2 SYDVKM come from the germline V gene. The V and J ends lost 4 bases and 8 bases respectively, with 8 bases between them. This CDR3 reads CASSSYIEKLFF. The CDR3 DNA reads as TGTGCCAGCAGTTCCTATATCGAAAAACTGTTTTTT.

This clone turned up a few times. This chain connects TRBV5-1 to TRBJ1-6; perhaps TRBD1 as D (5 bases). This CDR3 is built from 18 residues. Trimming took 3 bases from V and 0 from J, leaving 16 bases between them. Germline V gives CDR1 SGHRS, CDR2 YFSETQ. CDR3 in DNA: TGCGCCAGCAGCTGGACGAGCAGGGCTAGCTCCTATAATTCACCCCTCCACTTT. Translating it yields CASSWTSRASSYNSPLHF.

The J gene is TRBJ1-4, the V gene TRBV18, with 7 bases aligning to TRBD1. With 6 bases clipped from V and 8 bases from J, the junction kept 9 bases outside the gene matches. The CDR3 extends over 14 amino acids. Germline values: CDR1 KGHSH, CDR2 LQKENI. CDR3 nucleotide sequence: TGTGCCAGCTCGTCATCCAGGGGGGTAGAAAAACTGTTTTTT. Protein product: CASSSSRGVEKLFF.

This rearrangement joins TRBV5-4 to TRBJ1-2, with 10 bases aligning to TRBD1. V lost 4 bases, J lost 4 bases, and 4 bases stayed unmatched. This CDR3 has 14 residues. Germline V lookup: CDR1 SGHNT, CDR2 YYREEE (reference sequence). Written as DNA, the CDR3 is TGTGCCAGCAGCCGACAGGGGGCCGGCTATGGCTACACCTTC. Protein: CASSRQGAGYGYTF.

The chain combines TRBV28 with TRBJ1-3; tentative D call: TRBD1 (6 bases). The CDR3 spans 17 residues. From germline, CDR1 is MDHEN and CDR2 SYDVKM. V lost 2 bases, J lost 0 bases, and 14 bases lay in between. The CDR3 spells CASSLGGRVNSGNTIYF. CDR3 coding DNA: TGTGCCAGCAGTTTAGGGGGCAGAGTCAACTCTGGAAACACCATATATTTT.